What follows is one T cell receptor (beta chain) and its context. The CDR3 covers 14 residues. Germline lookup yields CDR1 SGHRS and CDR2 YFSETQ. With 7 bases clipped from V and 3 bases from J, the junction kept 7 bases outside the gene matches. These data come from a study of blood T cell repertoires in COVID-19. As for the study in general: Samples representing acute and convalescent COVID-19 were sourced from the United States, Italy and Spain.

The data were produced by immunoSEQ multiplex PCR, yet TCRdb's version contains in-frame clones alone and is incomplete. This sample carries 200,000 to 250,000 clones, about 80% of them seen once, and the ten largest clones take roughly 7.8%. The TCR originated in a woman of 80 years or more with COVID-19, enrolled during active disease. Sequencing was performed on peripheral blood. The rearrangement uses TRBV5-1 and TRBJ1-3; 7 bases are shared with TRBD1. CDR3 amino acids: CASATGTDGNTIYF. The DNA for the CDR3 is TGCGCCAGCGCAACCGGGACAGATGGAAACACCATATATTTT.